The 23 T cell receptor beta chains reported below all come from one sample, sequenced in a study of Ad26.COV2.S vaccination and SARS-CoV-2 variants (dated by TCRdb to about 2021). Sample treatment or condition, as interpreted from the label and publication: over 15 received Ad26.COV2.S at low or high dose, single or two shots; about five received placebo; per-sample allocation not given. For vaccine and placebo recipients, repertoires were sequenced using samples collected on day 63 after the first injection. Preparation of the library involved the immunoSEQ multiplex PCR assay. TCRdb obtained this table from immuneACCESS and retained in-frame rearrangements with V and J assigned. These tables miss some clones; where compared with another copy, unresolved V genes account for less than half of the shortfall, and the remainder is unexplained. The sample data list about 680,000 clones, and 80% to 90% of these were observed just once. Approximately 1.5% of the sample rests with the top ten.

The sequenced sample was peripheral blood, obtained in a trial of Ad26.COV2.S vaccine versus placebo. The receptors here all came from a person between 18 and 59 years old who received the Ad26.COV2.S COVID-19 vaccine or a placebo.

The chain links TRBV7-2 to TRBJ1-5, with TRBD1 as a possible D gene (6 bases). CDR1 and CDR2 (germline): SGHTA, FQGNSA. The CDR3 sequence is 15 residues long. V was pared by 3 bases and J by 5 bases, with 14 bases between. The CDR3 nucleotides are TGTGCCAGCAGCTTGGGTTGGGGGGGCGATCAGCCCCAGCATTTT. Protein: CASSLGWGGDQPQHF. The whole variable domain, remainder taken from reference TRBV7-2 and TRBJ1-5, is GAGVSQSPSNKVTEKGKDVELRCDPISGHTALYWYRQSLGQGLEFLIYFQGNSAPDKSGLPSDRFSAERTGGSVSTLTIQRTQQEDSAVYLCASSLGWGGDQPQHFGDGTRLSIL.

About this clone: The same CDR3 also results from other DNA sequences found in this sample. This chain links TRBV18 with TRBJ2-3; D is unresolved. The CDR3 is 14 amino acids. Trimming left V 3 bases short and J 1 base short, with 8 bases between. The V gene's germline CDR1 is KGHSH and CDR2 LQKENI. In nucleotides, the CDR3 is TGTGCCAGCTCACCGGGGATTGGCACAGATACGCAGTATTTT. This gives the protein CASSPGIGTDTQYF.

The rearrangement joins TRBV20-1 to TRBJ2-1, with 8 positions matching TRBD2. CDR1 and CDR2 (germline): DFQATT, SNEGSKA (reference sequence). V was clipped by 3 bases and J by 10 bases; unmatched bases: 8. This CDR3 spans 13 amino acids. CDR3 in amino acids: CSASRKSGGEQFF. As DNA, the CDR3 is TGCAGTGCTAGTAGAAAGTCGGGGGGGGAGCAGTTCTTC.

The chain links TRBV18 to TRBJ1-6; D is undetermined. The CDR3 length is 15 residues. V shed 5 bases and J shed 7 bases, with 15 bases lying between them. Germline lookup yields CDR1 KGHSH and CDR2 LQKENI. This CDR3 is CASSTYGPPNSPLHF. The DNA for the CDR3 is TGTGCCAGCTCAACATACGGACCGCCGAATTCACCCCTCCACTTT. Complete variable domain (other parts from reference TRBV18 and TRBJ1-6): NAGVMQNPRHLVRRRGQEARLRCSPMKGHSHVYWYRQLPEEGLKFMVYLQKENIIDESGMPKERFSAEFPKEGPSILRIQQVVRGDSAAYFCASSTYGPPNSPLHFGNGTRLTVT.

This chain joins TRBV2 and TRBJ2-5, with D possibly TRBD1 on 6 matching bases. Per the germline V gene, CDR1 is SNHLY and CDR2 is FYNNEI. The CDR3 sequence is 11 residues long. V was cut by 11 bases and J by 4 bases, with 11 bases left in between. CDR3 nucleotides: TGTGCCGCTGTAGGGGGAGAGACCCAGTACTTC. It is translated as CAAVGGETQYF.

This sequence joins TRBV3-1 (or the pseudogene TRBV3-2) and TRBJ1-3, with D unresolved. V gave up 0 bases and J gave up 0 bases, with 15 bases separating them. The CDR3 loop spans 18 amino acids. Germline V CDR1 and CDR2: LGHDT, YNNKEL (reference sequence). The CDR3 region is CASSQDLAAGSSGNTIYF. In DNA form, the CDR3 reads TGTGCCAGCAGCCAAGATTTGGCAGCCGGGAGCTCTGGAAACACCATATATTTT.

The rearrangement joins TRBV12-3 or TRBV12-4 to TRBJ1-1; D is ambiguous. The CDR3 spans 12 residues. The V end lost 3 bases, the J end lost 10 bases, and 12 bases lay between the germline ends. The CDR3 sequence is CASSFGGGVAFF. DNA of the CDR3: TGTGCCAGCAGTTTCGGTGGCGGGGTAGCTTTCTTT.

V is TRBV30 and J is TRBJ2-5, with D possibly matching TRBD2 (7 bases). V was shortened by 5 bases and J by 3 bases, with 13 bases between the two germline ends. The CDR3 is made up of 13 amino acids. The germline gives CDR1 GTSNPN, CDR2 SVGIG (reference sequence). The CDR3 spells CAWARGGEETQYF. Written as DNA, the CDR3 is TGTGCCTGGGCCAGGGGAGGGGAAGAGACCCAGTACTTC.

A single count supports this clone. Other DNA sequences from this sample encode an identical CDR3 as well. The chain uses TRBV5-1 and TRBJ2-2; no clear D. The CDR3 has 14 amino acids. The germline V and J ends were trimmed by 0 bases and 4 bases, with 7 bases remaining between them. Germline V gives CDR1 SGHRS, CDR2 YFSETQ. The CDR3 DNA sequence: TGCGCCAGCAGCTTGGGGCAGAGCACCGGGGAGCTGTTTTTT. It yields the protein CASSLGQSTGELFF.

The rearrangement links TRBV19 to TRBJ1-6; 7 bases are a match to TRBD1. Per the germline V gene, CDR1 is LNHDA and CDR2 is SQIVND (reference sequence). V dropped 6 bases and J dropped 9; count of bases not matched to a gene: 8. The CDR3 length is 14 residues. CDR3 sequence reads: CASSVTGVGSPLHF. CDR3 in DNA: TGTGCCAGTAGCGTAACAGGGGTAGGTTCACCCCTCCACTTT.

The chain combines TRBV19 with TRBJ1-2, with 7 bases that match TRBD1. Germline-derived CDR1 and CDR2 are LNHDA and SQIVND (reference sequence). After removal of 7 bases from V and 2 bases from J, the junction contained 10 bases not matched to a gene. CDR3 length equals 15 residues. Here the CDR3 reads CASNRSDRENYGYTF. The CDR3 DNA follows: TGTGCCAGTAACAGATCCGACAGGGAGAACTATGGCTACACCTTC.

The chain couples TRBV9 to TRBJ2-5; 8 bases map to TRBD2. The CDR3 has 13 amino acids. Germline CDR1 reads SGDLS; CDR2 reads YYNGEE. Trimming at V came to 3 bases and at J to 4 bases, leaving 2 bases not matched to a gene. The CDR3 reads CASSGTSLETQYF. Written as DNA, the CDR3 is TGTGCCAGCAGCGGGACTAGCCTAGAGACCCAGTACTTC.

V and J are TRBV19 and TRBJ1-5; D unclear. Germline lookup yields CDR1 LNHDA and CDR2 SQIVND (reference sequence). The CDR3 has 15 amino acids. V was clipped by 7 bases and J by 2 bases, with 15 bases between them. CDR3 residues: CASTVTPSGNQPQHF. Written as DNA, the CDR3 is TGTGCCAGTACGGTCACTCCCAGTGGCAATCAGCCCCAGCATTTT.

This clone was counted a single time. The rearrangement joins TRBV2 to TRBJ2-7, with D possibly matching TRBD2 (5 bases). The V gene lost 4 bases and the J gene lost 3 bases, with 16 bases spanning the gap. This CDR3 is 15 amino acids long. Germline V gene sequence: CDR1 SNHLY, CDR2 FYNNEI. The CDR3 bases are TGTGCCAGCAGTGGGGAGCAGTCGGATTTCTACGAGCAGTACTTC. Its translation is CASSGEQSDFYEQYF.

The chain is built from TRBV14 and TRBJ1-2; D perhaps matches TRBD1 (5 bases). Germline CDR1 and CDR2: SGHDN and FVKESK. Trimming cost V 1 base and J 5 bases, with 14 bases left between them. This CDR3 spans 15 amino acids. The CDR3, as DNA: TGTGCCAGCAGCCAAGTTACAGGCGCCAGATATGGCTACACCTTC. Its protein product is CASSQVTGARYGYTF.

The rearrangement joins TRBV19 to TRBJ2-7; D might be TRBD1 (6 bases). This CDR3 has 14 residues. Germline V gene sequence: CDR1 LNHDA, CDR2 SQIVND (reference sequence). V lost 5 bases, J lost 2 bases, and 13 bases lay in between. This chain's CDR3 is CASSPGTRTYEQYF. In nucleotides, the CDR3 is TGTGCCAGTAGTCCCGGGACACGAACCTACGAGCAGTACTTC.

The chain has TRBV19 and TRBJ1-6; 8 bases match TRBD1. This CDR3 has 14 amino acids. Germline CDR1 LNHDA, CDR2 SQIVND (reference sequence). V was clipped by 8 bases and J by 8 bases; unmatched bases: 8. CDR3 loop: CASDYRGTDSPLHF. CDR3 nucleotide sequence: TGTGCCAGTGATTACAGGGGGACAGATTCACCCCTCCACTTT. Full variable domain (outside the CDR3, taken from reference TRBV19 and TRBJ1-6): DGGITQSPKYLFRKEGQNVTLSCEQNLNHDAMYWYRQDPGQGLRLIYYSQIVNDFQKGDIAEGYSVSREKKESFPLTVTSAQKNPTAFYLCASDYRGTDSPLHFGNGTRLTVT.

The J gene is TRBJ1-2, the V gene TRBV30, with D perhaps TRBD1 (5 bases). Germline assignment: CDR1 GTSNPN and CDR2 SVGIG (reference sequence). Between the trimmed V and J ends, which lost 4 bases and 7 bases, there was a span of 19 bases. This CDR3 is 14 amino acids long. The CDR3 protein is CAWTKGTVYRGYTF. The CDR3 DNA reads TGTGCCTGGACAAAGGGGACTGTCTACCGTGGCTACACCTTC.

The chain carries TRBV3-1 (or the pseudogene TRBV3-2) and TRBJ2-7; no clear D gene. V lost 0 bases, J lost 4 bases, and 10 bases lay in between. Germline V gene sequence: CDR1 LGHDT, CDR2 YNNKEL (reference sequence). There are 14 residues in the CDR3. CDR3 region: CASSQDTARYEQYF. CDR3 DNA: TGTGCCAGCAGCCAAGATACAGCGAGGTACGAGCAGTACTTC.

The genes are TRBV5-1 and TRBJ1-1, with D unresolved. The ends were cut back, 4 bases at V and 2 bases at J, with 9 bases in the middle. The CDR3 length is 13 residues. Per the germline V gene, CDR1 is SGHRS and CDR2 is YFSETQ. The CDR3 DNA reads TGCGCCAGCAGCGACGATGGCAACACTGAAGCTTTCTTT. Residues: CASSDDGNTEAFF.

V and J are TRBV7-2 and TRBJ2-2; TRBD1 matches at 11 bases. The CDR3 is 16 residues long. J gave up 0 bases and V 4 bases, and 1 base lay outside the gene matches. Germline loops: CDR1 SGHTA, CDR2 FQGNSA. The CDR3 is CASSWTGGANTGELFF. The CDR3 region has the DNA TGTGCCAGCAGCTGGACAGGGGGCGCGAACACCGGGGAGCTGTTTTTT.

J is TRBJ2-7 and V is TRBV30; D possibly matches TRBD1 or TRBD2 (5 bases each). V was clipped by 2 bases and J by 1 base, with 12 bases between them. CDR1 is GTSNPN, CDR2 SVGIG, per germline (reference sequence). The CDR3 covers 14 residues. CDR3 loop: CAWSRRGLSYEQYF. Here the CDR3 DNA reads TGTGCCTGGAGTCGTCGGGGCCTATCCTACGAGCAGTACTTC.

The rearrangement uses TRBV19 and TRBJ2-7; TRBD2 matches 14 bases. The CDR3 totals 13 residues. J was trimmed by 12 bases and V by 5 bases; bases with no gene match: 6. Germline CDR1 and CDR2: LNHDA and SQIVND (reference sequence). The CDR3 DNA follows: TGTGCCAGTAGTTTGGGACTAGCGGGAGTGCCGTACTTC. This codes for CASSLGLAGVPYF.